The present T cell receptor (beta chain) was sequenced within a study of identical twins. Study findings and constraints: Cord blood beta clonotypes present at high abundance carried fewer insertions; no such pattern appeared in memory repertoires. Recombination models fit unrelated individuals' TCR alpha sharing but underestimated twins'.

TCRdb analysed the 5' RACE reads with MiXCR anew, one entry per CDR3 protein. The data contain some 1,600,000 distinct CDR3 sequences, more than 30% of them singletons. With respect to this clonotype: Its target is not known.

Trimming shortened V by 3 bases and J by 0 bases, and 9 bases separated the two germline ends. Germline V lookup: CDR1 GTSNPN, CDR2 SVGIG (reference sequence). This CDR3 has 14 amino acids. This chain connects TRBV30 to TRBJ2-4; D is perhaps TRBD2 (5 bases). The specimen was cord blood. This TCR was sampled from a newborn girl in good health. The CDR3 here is CAWRTGKAKNIQYF. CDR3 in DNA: TGTGCCTGGAGGACGGGGAAAGCCAAAAACATTCAGTACTTC.